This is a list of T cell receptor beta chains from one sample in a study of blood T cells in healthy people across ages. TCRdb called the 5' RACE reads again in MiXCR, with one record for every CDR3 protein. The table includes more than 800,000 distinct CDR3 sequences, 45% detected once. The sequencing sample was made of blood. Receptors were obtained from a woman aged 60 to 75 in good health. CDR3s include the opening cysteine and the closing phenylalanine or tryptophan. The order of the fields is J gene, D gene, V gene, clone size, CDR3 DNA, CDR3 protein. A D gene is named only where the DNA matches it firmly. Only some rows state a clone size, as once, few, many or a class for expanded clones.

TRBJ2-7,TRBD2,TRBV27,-,TGTGCCAGCCAGATGGGGGGGAGGTCATACGAGCAGTACTTC,CASQMGGRSYEQYF
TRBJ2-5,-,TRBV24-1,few,TGTGCCACCAATGGCAGGTGTAGGTATGTTGAGCAGTACTTC,CATNGRCRYVEQYF
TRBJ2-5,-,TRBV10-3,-,TGTGCCAGTAGACAGGGAGGCAATGAGCAGTACTTC,CASRQGGNEQYF
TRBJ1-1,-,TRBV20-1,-,TGCAGTGCTAAGGACAGCTTGAACGCTGAAGCTTTCTTT,CSAKDSLNAEAFF
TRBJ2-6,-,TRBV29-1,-,TGCAGCGTTCTTCAGGGTTGGAGAGGGGCCAACGTCCTGACTTTC,CSVLQGWRGANVLTF
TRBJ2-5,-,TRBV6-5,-,TGTGCCAGCAGCCTCGTCGGGGACCGGCAGTACTTC,CASSLVGDRQYF
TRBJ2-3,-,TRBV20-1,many,TGCAGTCAAGAGGAGGGCACAGATACGCAGTATTTT,CSQEEGTDTQYF
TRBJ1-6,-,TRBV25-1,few,TGTGCCAGCACCTTGAGCTCCTATAATTCACCCCTCCACTTT,CASTLSSYNSPLHF
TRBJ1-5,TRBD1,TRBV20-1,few,TGCAGTGCTACCGAGGACAGGGAAGTTCAGCCCCAGCATTTT,CSATEDREVQPQHF
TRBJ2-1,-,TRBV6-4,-,TGTGCCTCGAGAGCGCGTTACCTTTACAATGAGCAGTTCTTC,CASRARYLYNEQFF
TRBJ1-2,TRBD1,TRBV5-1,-,TGCGCCAGCAGCTTTGGCCCGGTTCAGGGGGCGAGGCTGGCGAACTATGGCTACACCTTC,CASSFGPVQGARLANYGYTF
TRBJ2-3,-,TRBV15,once,TGTGCCACCGGCAGAGATCGGGGCACAGATACGCAGTATTTT,CATGRDRGTDTQYF
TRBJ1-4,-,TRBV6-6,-,TGTGCCAGCAGGGAAGGGAATGAAAAACTGTTTTTT,CASREGNEKLFF
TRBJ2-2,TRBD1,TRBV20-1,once,TGCAGTGCTAGAGAACAGGGGATAGACACCGGGGAGCTGTTTTTT,CSAREQGIDTGELFF
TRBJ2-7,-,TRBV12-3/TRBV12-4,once,TGTGCCAGCGGCGTGGGGGGCTTTTTCCATGAGCAGTACTTC,CASGVGGFFHEQYF
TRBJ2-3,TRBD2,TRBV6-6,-,TGTGCCAGCAGTGGGCTACTAGCGCTAGGTTGGGATACGCAGTATTTT,CASSGLLALGWDTQYF
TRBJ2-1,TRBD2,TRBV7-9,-,TGTGCCAGCAGCTACCCGGGACTAGCGGCCTCCTACAATGAGCAGTTCTTC,CASSYPGLAASYNEQFF
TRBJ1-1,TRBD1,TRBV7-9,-,TGTGCCAGCAGAAACCGACAGGGAGTGTCCACTGAAGCTTTCTTT,CASRNRQGVSTEAFF
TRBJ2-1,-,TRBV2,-,TGTGCCAGCAGTGAGGAAAGGGAGGCCTCCTACAATGAGCAGTTCTTC,CASSEEREASYNEQFF
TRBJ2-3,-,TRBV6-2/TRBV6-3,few,TGTGCCAGCAGCGAGCTGACTAGAATTAGTGCAGATACGCAGTATTTT,CASSELTRISADTQYF
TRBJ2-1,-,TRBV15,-,TGTGCCACCAGCAGAGATCCGGGAAATGAGCAGTTCTTC,CATSRDPGNEQFF
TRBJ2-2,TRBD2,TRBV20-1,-,TGCAGTGCGGATCGGGAGGGGGGCGGGGAGCTGTTTTTT,CSADREGGGELFF
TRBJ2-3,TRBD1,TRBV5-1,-,TGCGCCAGCTCCTCCGACAGGGGGCACACAGATACGCAGTATTTT,CASSSDRGHTDTQYF
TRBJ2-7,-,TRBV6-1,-,TGTGCCAGCACGGCGGGCCACTCCTACGAGCAGTACTTC,CASTAGHSYEQYF
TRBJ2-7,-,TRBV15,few,TGTGCCACCAGCAGAGACGGGACGTTAGACGAGCAGTACTTC,CATSRDGTLDEQYF
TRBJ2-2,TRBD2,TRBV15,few,TGTGCCACCAGCAGAGCGATAGCGGGAGGGGGGTACACCGGGGAGCTGTTTTTT,CATSRAIAGGGYTGELFF
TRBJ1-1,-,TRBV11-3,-,TGTGCCAGCAGCTTAGATCAGAACACTGAAGCTTTCTTT,CASSLDQNTEAFF
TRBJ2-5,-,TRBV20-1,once,TGCAGTGCTAGCGACGGGGGTAGGGAGACCCAGTACTTC,CSASDGGRETQYF
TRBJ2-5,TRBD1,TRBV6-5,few,TGTGCCAGCAGTAATGGACAGGGTGAGACCCAGTACTTC,CASSNGQGETQYF
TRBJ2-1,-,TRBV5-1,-,TGCGCCAGCAGCTTGGCGGTAGGGCACAATGAGCAGTTCTTC,CASSLAVGHNEQFF
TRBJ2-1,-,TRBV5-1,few,TGCGCCAGCAGCCCCCACAGGGACCATGAGCAGTTCTTC,CASSPHRDHEQFF
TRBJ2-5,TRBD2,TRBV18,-,TGTGCCGGCTCACCAACGACTAGCAGGGAGACCCAGTACTTC,CAGSPTTSRETQYF
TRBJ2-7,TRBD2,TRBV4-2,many,TGTGCCAGCAGCCAAGATGTGAGCGGGAGCTACGAGCAGTACTTC,CASSQDVSGSYEQYF
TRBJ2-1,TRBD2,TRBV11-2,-,TGTGCCAGCAGCAGCGGGAGGGATAATTACAATGAGCAGTTCTTC,CASSSGRDNYNEQFF
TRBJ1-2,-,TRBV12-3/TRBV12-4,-,TGTGCCAGCAGGCCAGAGGCAGGGAGGAACTATGGCTACACCTTC,CASRPEAGRNYGYTF
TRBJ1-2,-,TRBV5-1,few,TGCGCCAGCAGCCCGGGAATTACCGTTACTAACTATGGCTACACCTTC,CASSPGITVTNYGYTF
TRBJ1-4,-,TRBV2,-,TGTGCCAGCAGTGCGGCAGGCTTTAATGAAAAACTGTTTTTT,CASSAAGFNEKLFF
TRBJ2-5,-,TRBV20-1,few,TGCAGTGCGGAAGACCAAGAGACCCAGTACTTC,CSAEDQETQYF
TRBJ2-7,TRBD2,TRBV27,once,TGTGCCAGCAGTTTATCGTGGCTAGCGGGAAACGAGCAGTACTTC,CASSLSWLAGNEQYF
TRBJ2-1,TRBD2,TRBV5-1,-,TGCGCCAGCAGCTTGGTAGCGGGGGCTGGCAATGAGCAGTTCTTC,CASSLVAGAGNEQFF
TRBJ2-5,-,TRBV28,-,TGTGCCAGCAGTCCGGGACAACGCCTCCGGGAGACCCAGTACTTC,CASSPGQRLRETQYF
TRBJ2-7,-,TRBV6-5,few,TGTGCCAGCAGTTACTCGCCCATGGGGTCCTACGAGCAGTACTTC,CASSYSPMGSYEQYF
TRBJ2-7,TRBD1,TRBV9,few,TGTGCCAGCAGCGCTGCCGGACAGGGCTACGAGCAGTACTTC,CASSAAGQGYEQYF
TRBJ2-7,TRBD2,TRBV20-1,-,TGCAGTGCTAGAAAAGGGGCTAGCGGGAAAGGAGAGCAGTACTTC,CSARKGASGKGEQYF